These 26 T cell receptor beta chains were all obtained from the same sample, sequenced in a study of T cell changes during pregnancy in multiple sclerosis. The table came from immunoSEQ multiplex PCR; TCRdb's copy has only in-frame clones and leaves some out. Among roughly 99,000 clones listed, 85% to 95% were seen once. The source material was peripheral blood, sampled in the third trimester of pregnancy. These receptors originate from a female donor in good health, enrolled as a control in a pregnancy study.

The chain employs TRBV7-9 and TRBJ2-3; no definite D call. This CDR3 contains 13 residues. The V gene lost 3 bases and the J gene lost 5 bases, with 9 bases spanning the gap. Looked up from germline, CDR1 is SEHNR and CDR2 is FQNEAQ (reference sequence). The CDR3 DNA reads as TGTGCCAGCAGCTTGGGTCTAGGAGATACGCAGTATTTT. This sequence encodes CASSLGLGDTQYF.

J is TRBJ2-7 and V is TRBV6-5, with TRBD1 matching over 8 bases. With 4 bases clipped from V and 6 bases from J, the junction kept 11 bases outside the gene matches. CDR3 size: 15 residues. The germline V gene encodes CDR1 MNHEY and CDR2 SVGAGI. In DNA form, the CDR3 reads TGTGCCAGCAGTTTGTCGACAGGGGCCTATACCGAGCAGTACTTC. It is translated as CASSLSTGAYTEQYF.

The chain is built from TRBV30 and TRBJ2-1; perhaps TRBD2 as D (5 bases). Trimming took off 0 bases at V and 3 bases at J, with 9 bases between the two ends. The CDR3 spans 14 residues. Per the germline V gene, CDR1 is GTSNPN and CDR2 is SVGIG (reference sequence). As DNA, the CDR3 is TGTGCCTGGAGTGTAGGGCGGGTCTACAATGAGCAGTTCTTC. Translating gives CAWSVGRVYNEQFF.

The chain recombines TRBV5-6 with TRBJ1-5; possibly TRBD1 for D (5 bases). CDR1 and CDR2 from the germline V gene are SGHDT and YYEEEE. The V end was cut by 4 bases, the J end by 1 base, with 12 bases between. This CDR3 is 15 amino acids long. The DNA of the CDR3 is TGTGCCAGCAGCCTTCGGGGGAGAAGCAATCAGCCCCAGCATTTT. Protein sequence: CASSLRGRSNQPQHF.

This chain links TRBV19 with TRBJ2-3, with a weak D call TRBD2 (7 bases). The CDR3 runs to 16 residues. V lost 4 bases and J 0 bases, leaving 14 bases between the germline ends. Germline V lookup: CDR1 LNHDA, CDR2 SQIVND (reference sequence). In DNA form, the CDR3 reads TGTGCCAGTAGTAATCGCGGGGGCGCGAGCACAGATACGCAGTATTTT. It yields the protein CASSNRGGASTDTQYF.

As DNA, the CDR3 is TGTGCTAGTGGTTTGAGCTCCTACTATGGCTACACCTTC. Protein: CASGLSSYYGYTF. This chain uses TRBV12-5 with TRBJ1-2; the D is unclear. The V end lost 2 bases, the J end lost 3 bases, and 7 bases lay between the germline ends. The germline CDR1 and CDR2 sequences are LGHNT and FRNRAP. The CDR3 runs to 13 residues.

This chain links TRBV30 with TRBJ1-5, with D maybe TRBD1 (6 bases). CDR1 is GTSNPN, CDR2 SVGIG, per germline (reference sequence). The CDR3 spans 14 residues. V lost 1 base, J lost 3 bases, and 10 bases lay in between. The CDR3 loop reads CAWSDGQFNQPQHF. The CDR3 DNA is TGTGCCTGGAGTGACGGACAGTTCAATCAGCCCCAGCATTTT.

This clone was seen only once. The genes are TRBV16 and TRBJ1-2; weak D call: TRBD1 (5 bases). CDR1 is KGHSY, CDR2 FQNENV, per germline. The CDR3 has 15 residues. The V gene lost 1 base and the J gene lost 1 base, with 10 bases spanning the gap. Written as DNA, the CDR3 is TGTGCCAGCAGCCAATTTAGGGGCGATAACTATGGCTACACCTTC. Protein sequence: CASSQFRGDNYGYTF. Supplemented by reference TRBV16 and TRBJ1-2, the full variable domain reads GEEVAQTPKHLVRGEGQKAKLYCAPIKGHSYVFWYQQVLKNEFKFLISFQNENVFDETGMPKERFSAKCLPNSPCSLEIQATKLEDSAVYFCASSQFRGDNYGYTFGSGTRLTVV.

V usage is TRBV29-1 and J usage is TRBJ1-2; 8 nucleotides match TRBD1. There are 14 residues in the CDR3. V was clipped by 6 bases and J by 6 bases; unmatched bases: 12. Germline CDR1 SQVTM, CDR2 ANQGSEA. CDR3 sequence reads: CSVETGTGLDGYTF. In nucleotides, the CDR3 is TGCAGCGTCGAAACCGGGACAGGATTGGATGGCTACACCTTC.

The chain has TRBV6-6 and TRBJ2-7; D may be TRBD2 (7 bases). V lost 2 bases and J 2 bases, leaving 16 bases between the germline ends. Germline lookup yields CDR1 MNHNY and CDR2 SVGAGI (reference sequence). This CDR3 contains 16 residues. The CDR3 protein is CASSYGGGTTAYEQYF. CDR3 DNA: TGTGCCAGCAGTTACGGCGGGGGCACAACGGCCTACGAGCAGTACTTC.

The CDR3 sequence is CASSLALAGVNNEQFF. CDR3 nucleotides: TGTGCCAGCAGCTTGGCACTAGCGGGGGTGAACAATGAGCAGTTCTTC. The chain uses TRBV7-2 and TRBJ2-1, with 11 bases identical to TRBD2. V lost 3 bases and J lost 5; bases outside the gene matches: 6. The CDR3 spans 16 residues. Germline lookup yields CDR1 SGHTA and CDR2 FQGNSA. Based on the CDR3 plus reference TRBV7-2 and TRBJ2-1, the full variable domain is GAGVSQSPSNKVTEKGKDVELRCDPISGHTALYWYRQSLGQGLEFLIYFQGNSAPDKSGLPSDRFSAERTGGSVSTLTIQRTQQEDSAVYLCASSLALAGVNNEQFFGPGTRLTVL.

The rearrangement uses TRBV6-5 and TRBJ2-7, with TRBD2 as a possible D gene (5 bases). V gave up 2 bases and J gave up 5 bases, with 13 bases separating them. CDR3 length equals 14 residues. The germline V gene has CDR1 MNHEY and CDR2 SVGAGI. CDR3 sequence (DNA): TGTGCCAGCAGTTACCGCGGGCCTCGGGACGAGCAGTACTTC. Its translation is CASSYRGPRDEQYF.

The V gene is TRBV30, the J gene TRBJ2-4, with 9 bases matching TRBD2. This CDR3 is built from 12 residues. V trimming: 2 bases; J trimming: 7 bases; junction bases outside the gene matches: 0. Germline V gene data show CDR1 as GTSNPN and CDR2 as SVGIG (reference sequence). The DNA for the CDR3 is TGTGCCTGGAGTAGCGGGGGGAACATTCAGTACTTC. This gives the protein CAWSSGGNIQYF.

The chain combines TRBV30 with TRBJ1-4; 8 nucleotides align to TRBD1. Trimming removed 2 bases from V and 5 bases from J; junction bases left unmatched: 4. Germline values: CDR1 GTSNPN, CDR2 SVGIG (reference sequence). This CDR3 has 14 residues. The CDR3 loop is CAWSQGAYNEKLFF. CDR3 bases: TGTGCCTGGAGTCAGGGGGCATACAATGAAAAACTGTTTTTT.

This chain joins TRBV30 and TRBJ1-3; D is undetermined. Germline V gene data show CDR1 as GTSNPN and CDR2 as SVGIG (reference sequence). V gave up 0 bases and J gave up 0 bases, with 9 bases separating them. The CDR3 loop spans 15 amino acids. The CDR3 loop is CAWSVDRSSGNTIYF. The CDR3 DNA follows: TGTGCCTGGAGTGTCGACCGGAGCTCTGGAAACACCATATATTTT.

Regarding this clone: The junction and the germline gene differ at one end; a read error may be behind it. CDR3 bases: TGTGCCAGCTCACCCCCTCCGGGGGTAAACAGTGAAGCTTTCTTT. This sequence encodes CASSPPPGVNSEAFF. This chain joins TRBV18 and TRBJ1-1, with a possible D match to TRBD1 (5 bases). From germline, CDR1 is KGHSH and CDR2 LQKENI. The CDR3 extends over 15 amino acids.

CDR3 sequence (DNA): TGTGCCAGCAGACAGACAGGGGGTAGCCCCCATAGCCAGCAGTTCTTC. This encodes CASRQTGGSPHSQQFF. V gene TRBV7-2 combines with J gene TRBJ2-1, with 9 bases matching TRBD1. The CDR3 has 16 residues. The germline V gene encodes CDR1 SGHTA and CDR2 FQGNSA. With V trimmed by 6 bases and J by 11 bases, 17 bases remained unmatched.

The chain joins TRBV7-9 to TRBJ1-3; the D is unclear. V dropped 7 bases and J dropped 3 bases, with 4 bases sitting between them. Looked up from germline, CDR1 is SEHNR and CDR2 is FQNEAQ (reference sequence). The CDR3 consists of 11 residues. CDR3 coding DNA: TGTGCCAGCATCAGTGGAAACACCATATATTTT. It is translated as CASISGNTIYF.

V is TRBV9 and J is TRBJ2-3; D is unclear. V lost 0 bases to trimming and J lost 0 bases, with 11 bases between them. The germline V gene encodes CDR1 SGDLS and CDR2 YYNGEE. The length of the CDR3 is 16 residues. The CDR3, as DNA: TGTGCCAGCAGCGTAGCTATTTCGTCTAGCACAGATACGCAGTATTTT. It translates to CASSVAISSSTDTQYF.

The chain employs TRBV5-1 and TRBJ2-5, with 8 bases that match TRBD1. The J segment lost 5 bases and the V segment lost 4 bases, leaving 7 bases of the junction unmatched. CDR3 size: 14 residues. Germline V gene data show CDR1 as SGHRS and CDR2 as YFSETQ. The CDR3 DNA reads TGCGCCAGCAGCGGGGCAGGGGGCGCCGAGACCCAGTACTTC. Translation: CASSGAGGAETQYF.

This clone was recorded only once. This chain connects TRBV27 to TRBJ1-2; TRBD1 aligns across 7 bases. Per germline, CDR1 MNHEY and CDR2 SMNVEV (reference sequence). The CDR3 extends over 15 amino acids. V shed 0 bases, J shed 4 bases, and the junction held 5 bases outside the gene matches. CDR3 DNA: TGTGCCAGCAGTTTATCAGGGACAGCCTTCTATGGCTACACCTTC. Translated, it gives CASSLSGTAFYGYTF.

CDR3 DNA: TGCAGCGTTGGGACACCCTCTGGAAACACCATATATTTT. Translated, it gives CSVGTPSGNTIYF. This chain uses TRBV29-1 with TRBJ1-3, with D possibly TRBD1 on 5 matching bases. The CDR3 has 13 residues. V gave up 4 bases and J gave up 0 bases, with 7 bases separating them. Germline values: CDR1 SQVTM, CDR2 ANQGSEA.

The rearrangement joins TRBV11-1 to TRBJ2-7; 7 bases agree with TRBD1. J was trimmed by 6 bases and V by 5 bases; bases with no gene match: 10. CDR3 length equals 14 residues. CDR1 is SGHAT and CDR2 is FQDESV in the germline V gene (reference sequence). CDR3 residues: CASSHRDRELEQYF. The CDR3 DNA reads TGTGCCAGCAGCCACCGGGACAGAGAGCTCGAGCAGTACTTC.

V is TRBV7-3 and J is TRBJ2-1; 9 nucleotides line up with TRBD2. V lost 2 bases, J lost 3 bases, and 2 bases stayed unmatched. Germline V gives CDR1 SGHTA, CDR2 FQGTGA. This CDR3 is 15 amino acids long. The CDR3, as DNA: TGTGCCAGCAGCTTAGTAGCGGGGGACTACAATGAGCAGTTCTTC. Protein product: CASSLVAGDYNEQFF.

The gene calls are TRBV7-9 and TRBJ1-5; 8 bases line up with TRBD1. Germline V CDR1 and CDR2: SEHNR, FQNEAQ (reference sequence). The CDR3 consists of 15 residues. V was pared by 5 bases and J by 4 bases, with 7 bases of the junction left unmatched. CDR3 DNA sequence: TGTGCCAGCAGCGGTGGACAGGGTCTAAATCAGCCCCAGCATTTT. Protein: CASSGGQGLNQPQHF. Supplemented by reference TRBV7-9 and TRBJ1-5, the full variable domain reads DTGVSQNPRHKITKRGQNVTFRCDPISEHNRLYWYRQTLGQGPEFLTYFQNEAQLEKSRLLSDRFSAERPKGSFSTLEIQRTEQGDSAMYLCASSGGQGLNQPQHFGDGTRLSIL.

The rearrangement uses TRBV11-1 and TRBJ2-1, with TRBD2 matching 12 bases. Looked up from germline, CDR1 is SGHAT and CDR2 is FQDESV (reference sequence). Trimming cost V 2 bases and J 8 bases; bases outside gene matches: 4. This CDR3 contains 15 residues. In DNA, the CDR3 is TGTGCCAGCAGCTTACTAGCGGGGGGGTCATATGAGCAGTTCTTC. Its protein is CASSLLAGGSYEQFF.